The next 5 T cell receptor beta chains were all read from a single sample in a study of T cell clonality in common variable immunodeficiency (dated by TCRdb to the mid-2010s). Preparation of the library involved the immunoSEQ multiplex PCR assay. The table was pulled from immuneACCESS by TCRdb, which kept in-frame rearrangements only. Such tables lose some clones; where checked, under half of the loss comes from unresolved V genes, and the rest has no known cause. In this sample the table shows 35,000 to 45,000 clones, and no singletons are among them. The top ten constitute approximately 3.5% of the sample. Sequenced: peripheral blood mononuclear cells. The source of these receptors is a person between 18 and 75 years old in good health.

This clone was detected ten times or more. The sequence runs out 3 residues before the end of the CDR3; the remainder is reconstructed from the germline J gene. The rearrangement links TRBV20-1 to TRBJ2-7; 9 bases align to TRBD2. CDR1 and CDR2 (germline): DFQATT, SNEGSKA (reference sequence). The ends lost 6 bases at V and 1 base at J; junction bases unmatched: 7. This CDR3 contains 14 residues. The CDR3 sequence is CSASKTSGSYEQYF. The sequenced part of the CDR3 DNA is TGCAGTGCCTCAAAGACTAGCGGTTCCTACGAG.

This clone was detected many times. Read data end 3 residues before the CDR3 end; the end is taken from the germline J gene. The genes are TRBV11-2 and TRBJ2-1; unclear D gene. The germline V gene encodes CDR1 SGHAT and CDR2 FQNNGV. The CDR3 length is 12 residues. The V end was cut by 7 bases, the J end by 5 bases, with 9 bases between. The CDR3 spells CASTQMNNEQFF. The covered CDR3 bases are TGTGCCAGCACCCAGATGAACAATGAG.

This clone was observed many times. With the read ending 3 residues before the CDR3 end, the germline J gene is used to fill in that end. This chain links TRBV20-1 with TRBJ2-7; D unresolved. Per germline, CDR1 DFQATT and CDR2 SNEGSKA (reference sequence). CDR3 length equals 11 residues. V was trimmed by 3 bases and J by 3 bases, leaving 6 bases between them. The covered CDR3 bases are TGCAGTGCTAGTGCAGTCTACGAG. Translated: CSASAVYE. The whole CDR3 protein reads CSASAVYEQYF.

This clone was found a few times. Read sequence stops 3 residues before the CDR3 end, and the germline J gene provides the missing end. The chain employs TRBV19 and TRBJ2-3, with 7 positions matching TRBD2. This CDR3 has 17 residues. Germline V gene data show CDR1 as LNHDA and CDR2 as SQIVND (reference sequence). The trim removed 0 bases at V and 2 bases at J, leaving 8 bases unmatched. The CDR3 reads CASSIDGGRIPTDTQYF. Partial CDR3 DNA: TGTGCCAGTAGTATAGACGGCGGGAGAATCCCCACAGATACG.

This clone was counted ten times or more. The observed sequence ends 3 residues before the CDR3 terminus, with the missing tail filled in from the germline J gene. This chain uses TRBV4-2 with TRBJ2-5, with 7 bases matching TRBD2. Germline CDR1 LGHNA, CDR2 YNFKEQ. This CDR3 has 15 residues. Trimming took 0 bases from V and 7 from J; bases not matched to a gene: 8. CDR3: CASSQEGGGGRTQYF. The part of the CDR3 DNA that was read is TGTGCCAGCAGCCAAGAGGGGGGGGGAGGGAGGACC.